What follows is one TCR delta chain and its context. The CDR3 extends over 19 amino acids. V dropped 3 bases and J dropped 0; count of bases not matched to a gene: 12. Germline-derived CDR1 and CDR2 are GEAIGNYY and EKD. This sample stems from a study of gamma-delta T cells after stem cell transplantation. TCRdb ran CATT on the RT-PCR reads. The sample holds approximately 2,100 delta-chain clones, 1.5% to 2% seen once. The sequence derives from a human donor. It is not recorded whose cells these are; they may come from a transplant donor. Sequencing was done on a sample of gamma-delta T cells. The chain links TRDV2 to TRDJ1; 13 nucleotides agree with TRDD3. The CDR3 spells CACDVLGDTLEPDTDKLIF. The CDR3 coding sequence is TGTGCCTGTGACGTACTGGGGGATACGCTAGAGCCCGACACCGATAAACTCATCTTT.